The T cell receptor beta chain described here comes from a study of STAT5B mutations in CD4+ large granular lymphocyte leukemia. In the study overall: Among healthy donors, a particular HLA allele went with more CDR3 'QG' motifs. Study-level findings and limits: Without putative leukemic clones, patient CD4-sorted repertoires remained more clonal than healthy CD4+ repertoires. Compared with healthy controls (2/35), patient top clones favored TRBV06 (8/27).

As concerns this clone: Its antigen is not identified. Other DNA sequences in the same sample also yield this CDR3.

The CDR3 contains 15 residues. From germline, CDR1 is SGHRS and CDR2 YFSETQ. The junction had 4 bases not matched to a gene; V was cut back by 0 bases and J by 2 bases. Per the authors' pipeline: A productive frequency of 2.59 x 10-5 was the lowest detectable. The method was immunoSEQ multiplex PCR; TCRdb's version includes in-frame clones alone and lacks a portion of them. The V and J calls and the clone size are those of that table, but D and trimming were determined from the DNA. Seen here are about 37,000 clones, about 90% observed once, and the top ten hold roughly 3.3%. The gene calls are TRBV5-1 and TRBJ1-1; the match to TRBD1 covers 7 bases. The sequence was obtained from a human donor in good health. The sequenced sample consisted of CD4+ T cells from blood buffy coats. The CDR3 region is CASSLGQGENTEAFF. In DNA, the CDR3 is TGCGCCAGCAGCTTGGGACAGGGCGAAAACACTGAAGCTTTCTTT.